The rows below give T cell receptor beta chains drawn from one sample of a study of cytomegalovirus exposure and HLA in healthy donors. Profiled with immunoSEQ multiplex PCR; TCRdb holds only in-frame clones, not every one. The table includes around 150,000 clones, about 75% detected once. Material: PBMCs. The receptors derive from a female donor in good health and CMV-seronegative. The CDR3 runs from the conserved cysteine through the conserved F or W. The order of the fields is CDR3 protein, CDR3 DNA, clone size, V gene, J gene, D gene. A D gene is named only where the DNA matches it firmly. Only part of the rows carry a size: once, few, many, or a class if the clone is expanded.

CASSPSSGGQKETQYF	TGCGCCAGCAGTCCATCTAGCGGGGGGCAAAAAGAGACCCAGTACTTC	.	TRBV10-2	TRBJ2-5	TRBD2
CARQGFNTGELFF	TGTGCCCGCCAGGGCTTCAACACCGGGGAGCTGTTTTTT	.	TRBV30	TRBJ2-2	.
CASSESPLDSYYGYTF	TGTGCCAGCAGTGAATCGCCCCTGGACAGCTACTATGGCTACACCTTC	.	TRBV25-1	TRBJ1-2	.
CASRETGQPTYEQYF	TGTGCCAGCAGGGAAACGGGACAGCCGACCTACGAGCAGTACTTC	.	TRBV6-5	TRBJ2-7	TRBD1
CASSLEGTGGTYGYTF	TGCGCCAGCTCCTTGGAGGGGACAGGGGGTACTTATGGCTACACCTTC	few	TRBV5-1	TRBJ1-2	TRBD1
CSVDGALGNTEAFF	TGCAGCGTTGATGGGGCTCTAGGGAACACTGAAGCTTTCTTT	.	TRBV29-1	TRBJ1-1	.
CASSLPGAGGGETQYF	TGTGCCAGCAGCCTGCCGGGAGCGGGAGGGGGGGAGACCCAGTACTTC	.	TRBV9	TRBJ2-5	TRBD2
CASSLATSRIYQETQYF	TGTGCCAGCAGCTTGGCTACTAGCCGAATATACCAAGAGACCCAGTACTTC	.	TRBV5-5	TRBJ2-5	.
CAWSVRLAGGETQYF	TGTGCCTGGAGTGTAAGGCTAGCGGGGGGGGAGACCCAGTACTTC	once	TRBV30	TRBJ2-5	TRBD2
CAWSIDAIRSPLHF	TGTGCCTGGAGCATTGATGCGATCCGCTCACCCCTCCACTTT	.	TRBV30	TRBJ1-6	.
CASSAALRTGGEQFF	TGTGCCAGCAGTGCCGCTCTACGGACAGGGGGCGAGCAGTTCTTC	.	TRBV2	TRBJ2-1	TRBD1
CASSYRGYTF	TGTGCCAGCAGCTATAGAGGCTACACCTTC	.	TRBV28	TRBJ1-2	.
CASSSRTGGENYGYTF	TGTGCCAGCAGTTCCAGGACAGGGGGCGAGAACTATGGCTACACCTTC	.	TRBV6-5	TRBJ1-2	TRBD1
CASSERGGTEAFF	TGTGCCAGCAGTGAAAGGGGGGGCACTGAAGCTTTCTTT	.	TRBV25-1	TRBJ1-1	.
CASSTPGTGAGLYGYTF	TGTGCCAGTAGTACCCCCGGGACAGGTGCCGGGCTCTATGGCTACACCTTC	.	TRBV19	TRBJ1-2	TRBD1
CASRAGTNNSPLHF	TGTGCCAGCAGAGCCGGGACAAATAATTCACCCCTCCACTTT	.	TRBV6-5	TRBJ1-6	.
CASSSGTALGYEQYF	TGTGCCAGCAGTTCTGGGACAGCCCTCGGCTACGAGCAGTACTTC	.	TRBV5-8	TRBJ2-7	TRBD1
CATSRDWRGGDEQYF	TGTGCCACCAGCAGAGATTGGCGGGGGGGAGACGAGCAGTACTTC	.	TRBV15	TRBJ2-7	TRBD2
CASSPFDTEAFF	TGTGCCAGCAGCCCCTTTGACACTGAAGCTTTCTTT	.	TRBV7-2	TRBJ1-1	.
CASSYAGAGETQYF	TGTGCCAGCAGTTACGCGGGGGCGGGGGAGACCCAGTACTTC	.	TRBV6-5	TRBJ2-5	.
CAIRPATGNYGYTF	TGTGCCATCAGGCCCGCGACAGGGAACTATGGCTACACCTTC	.	TRBV10-3	TRBJ1-2	TRBD1
CASSFQIGLSREQYF	TGTGCCAGCAGCTTTCAAATAGGACTGTCTAGAGAGCAGTACTTC	.	TRBV5-5	TRBJ2-7	.
CASSYETSGSGTQYF	TGTGCCAGCAGTTACGAGACTAGCGGGAGCGGTACGCAGTATTTT	.	TRBV6-5	TRBJ2-3	TRBD2
CASSVGLAGGEDTQYF	TGTGCCAGCAGTGTGGGACTAGCGGGGGGAGAAGATACGCAGTATTTT	few	TRBV6-1	TRBJ2-3	TRBD2